This T cell receptor (beta chain) was sequenced for a study of persistence of HIV-infected CD4 T cells. Study-level findings and limits: Rare CMV-responding cells carrying HIV-1 proviruses were not analyzed separately for TCR.

Overlapping HIV-1 Gag 15-mer peptides at roughly 1 ug per peptide per mL were used. Memory cells lacking CD40L and CD69 with high CD45RO were sorted. Inclusion required CMV-positive serology and CD4+ counts above 400 cells/uL. This was the immunoSEQ version 4 assay in survey mode. Libraries were prepared by immunoSEQ multiplex PCR; TCRdb keeps only in-frame clonotypes and omits some of them. The sample holds about 36,000 clones, about 83% seen once. This CDR3 region has 12 residues. Germline CDR1 MNHNY, CDR2 SVGAGI (reference sequence). Between the trimmed V and J ends, which lost 6 bases and 4 bases, there was a span of 9 bases. On this clone itself: Its antigen remains unknown.

This TCR derives from an adult with HIV. The donor label of this sample is uncertain. This rearrangement joins TRBV6-6 to TRBJ1-2, with D unclear. The source material was cultured CD4+ T cells from PBMCs, sampled from a patient who received antiretroviral therapy. CDR3 residues: CASSSTPYGYTF. CDR3 nucleotides: TGTGCCAGCAGCTCTACACCCTATGGCTACACCTTC.